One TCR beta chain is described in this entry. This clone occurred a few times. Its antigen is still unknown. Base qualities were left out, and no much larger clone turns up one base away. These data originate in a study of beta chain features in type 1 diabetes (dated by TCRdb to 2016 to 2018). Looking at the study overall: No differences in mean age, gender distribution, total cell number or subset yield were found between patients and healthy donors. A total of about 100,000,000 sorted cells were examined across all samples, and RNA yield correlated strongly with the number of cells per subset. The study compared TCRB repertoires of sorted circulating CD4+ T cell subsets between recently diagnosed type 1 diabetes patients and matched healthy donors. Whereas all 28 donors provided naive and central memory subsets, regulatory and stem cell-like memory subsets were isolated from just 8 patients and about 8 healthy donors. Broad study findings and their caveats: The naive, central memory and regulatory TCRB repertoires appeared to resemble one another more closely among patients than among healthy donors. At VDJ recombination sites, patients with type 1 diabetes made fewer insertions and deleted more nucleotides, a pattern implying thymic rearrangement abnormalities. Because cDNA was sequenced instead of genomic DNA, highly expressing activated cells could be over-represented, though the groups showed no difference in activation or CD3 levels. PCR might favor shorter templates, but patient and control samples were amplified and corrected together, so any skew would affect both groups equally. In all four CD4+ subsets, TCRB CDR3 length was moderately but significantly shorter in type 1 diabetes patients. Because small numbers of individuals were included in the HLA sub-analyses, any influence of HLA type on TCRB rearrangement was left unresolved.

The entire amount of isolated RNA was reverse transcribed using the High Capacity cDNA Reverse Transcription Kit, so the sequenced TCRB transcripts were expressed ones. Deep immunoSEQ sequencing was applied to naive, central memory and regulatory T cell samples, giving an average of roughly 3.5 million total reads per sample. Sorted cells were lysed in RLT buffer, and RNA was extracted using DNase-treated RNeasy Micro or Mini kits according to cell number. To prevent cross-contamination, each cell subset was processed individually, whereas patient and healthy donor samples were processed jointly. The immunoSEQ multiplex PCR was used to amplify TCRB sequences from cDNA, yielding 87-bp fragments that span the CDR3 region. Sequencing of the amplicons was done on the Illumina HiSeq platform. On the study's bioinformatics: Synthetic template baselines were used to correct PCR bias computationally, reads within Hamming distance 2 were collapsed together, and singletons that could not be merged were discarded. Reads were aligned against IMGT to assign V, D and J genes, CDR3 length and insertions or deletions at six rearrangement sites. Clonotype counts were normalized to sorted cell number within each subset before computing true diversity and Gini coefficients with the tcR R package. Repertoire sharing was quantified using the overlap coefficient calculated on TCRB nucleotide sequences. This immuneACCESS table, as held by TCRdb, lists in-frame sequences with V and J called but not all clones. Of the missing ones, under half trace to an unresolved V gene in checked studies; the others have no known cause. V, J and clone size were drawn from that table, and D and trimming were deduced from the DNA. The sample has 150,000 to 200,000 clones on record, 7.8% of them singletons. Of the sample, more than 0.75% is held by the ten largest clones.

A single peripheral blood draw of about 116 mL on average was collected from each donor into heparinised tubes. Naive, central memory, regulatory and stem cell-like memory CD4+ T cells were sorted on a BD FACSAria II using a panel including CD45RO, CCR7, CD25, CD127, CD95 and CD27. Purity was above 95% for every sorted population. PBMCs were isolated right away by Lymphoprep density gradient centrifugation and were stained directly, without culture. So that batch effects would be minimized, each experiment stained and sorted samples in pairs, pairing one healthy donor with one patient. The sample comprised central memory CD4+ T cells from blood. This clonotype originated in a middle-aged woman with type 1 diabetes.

At the DNA level, the sequence is TGTGCCAGCAGCTTGCTAGCGGGAGACGGCTACGAGCAGTACTTC. Its product reads: CASSLLAGDGYEQYF. Recombination linked TRBV5-6 to TRBJ2-5; 10 junctional bases match TRBD2. Matching the DNA end better, TRBJ2-7 makes the J call doubtful. The germline V gene gives CDR1 as SGHDT and CDR2 as YYEEEE. The CDR3, from cysteine to phenylalanine, totals 15 residues. CDR3 DNA is the only sequence kept; it has 45 bases, read in frame from the first base.